The 3 T cell receptor beta chains below all came from one sample that was sequenced in a study of T cell changes during pregnancy in multiple sclerosis. This table comes from immunoSEQ multiplex PCR, and its TCRdb copy is limited to in-frame clones, with some not included. The repertoire includes about 40,000 clones, more than 85% of them detected once, and about an eighth sits in the top ten. The source material was CD8+ T cells from peripheral blood mononuclear cells, sampled in the first trimester of pregnancy. Source of these receptors: a female donor with multiple sclerosis, enrolled in a pregnancy study.

This sequence joins TRBV9 and TRBJ1-2, with 8 bases matching TRBD1. After removal of 0 bases from V and 2 bases from J, the junction contained 9 bases not matched to a gene. Germline CDR1 and CDR2: SGDLS and YYNGEE. The CDR3 sequence is 17 residues long. The DNA of the CDR3 is TGTGCCAGCAGCGTAGGCGGTGGGGGGACAGGCAACTATGGCTACACCTTC. This translates into CASSVGGGGTGNYGYTF.

The CDR3: CASSDLQGIDTEAFF. In nucleotides, the CDR3 is TGTGCCAGCAGTGACCTACAGGGGATCGACACTGAAGCTTTCTTT. The chain recombines TRBV6-1 with TRBJ1-1, with 7 bases identical to TRBD1. After removal of 3 bases from V and 3 bases from J, the junction contained 7 bases not matched to a gene. Germline V gives CDR1 MNHNS, CDR2 SASEGT. This CDR3 contains 15 residues.

The V gene is TRBV6-5, the J gene TRBJ2-2; possible D gene TRBD2, 7 bases. The CDR3 is made up of 16 amino acids. Trimming took off 0 bases at V and 8 bases at J, with 16 bases between the two ends. Germline V gives CDR1 MNHEY, CDR2 SVGAGI. The CDR3 DNA reads TGTGCCAGCAGTTACTCGATGGTGGGGGGGCTAGGGGAGCTGTTTTTT. Amino acids: CASSYSMVGGLGELFF.